A single sample gave rise to the 5 T cell receptor beta chains below, sequenced in a study of T cell repertoires and Cas9 in healthy adults. TCRdb's table, derived via immunoSEQ multiplex PCR, lists solely in-frame clones and lacks some. The table records tens of thousands of clones, under 95% of them present only once. Sequenced sample: CD4+ effector T cells (CD127+, CD25-, CD137-, CD154-) from PBMCs; culture status not recorded. These receptors were obtained from a human donor in good health.

The V gene is TRBV20-1, the J gene TRBJ1-2; D call uncertain. Germline V CDR1 and CDR2: DFQATT, SNEGSKA (reference sequence). V was pared by 4 bases and J by 5 bases, with 8 bases between. This CDR3 comprises 11 residues. CDR3: CSANKAYGYTF. DNA for the CDR3: TGCAGTGCTAACAAGGCATATGGCTACACCTTC.

V gene TRBV28 combines with J gene TRBJ2-7; 13 bases match TRBD2. Germline CDR1 is MDHEN and CDR2 is SYDVKM. The CDR3 has 15 residues. Trimming took 4 bases from V and 3 from J; bases not matched to a gene: 3. DNA for the CDR3: TGTGCCAGCAGTTCCTGGACTAGCGGGAGCTACGAGCAGTACTTC. This translates into CASSSWTSGSYEQYF.

The gene calls are TRBV2 and TRBJ1-4; no reliable D call. The CDR3 totals 16 residues. The V gene lost 1 base and the J gene lost 8 bases, with 17 bases spanning the gap. Germline values: CDR1 SNHLY, CDR2 FYNNEI. The DNA of the CDR3 is TGTGCCAGCAGTGAAGAACACACGGCCATGAAAGAAAAACTGTTTTTT. Amino acid sequence: CASSEEHTAMKEKLFF. The variable domain in full, with the rest retrieved from reference TRBV2 and TRBJ1-4, is EPEVTQTPSHQVTQMGQEVILRCVPISNHLYFYWYRQILGQKVEFLVSFYNNEISEKSEIFDDQFSVERPDGSNFTLKIRSTKLEDSAMYFCASSEEHTAMKEKLFFGSGTQLSVL.

This clone was counted a single time. The chain combines TRBV18 with TRBJ1-1; possibly TRBD1 for D (5 bases). CDR3 size: 14 residues. Looked up from germline, CDR1 is KGHSH and CDR2 is LQKENI. Trimming stripped 4 bases from V and 2 bases from J, with 11 bases between. In nucleotides, the CDR3 is TGTGCCAGCTCACTCCAGCAGGGTAACACTGAAGCTTTCTTT. Protein sequence: CASSLQQGNTEAFF. The variable domain in full, completed from reference TRBV18 and TRBJ1-1, reads NAGVMQNPRHLVRRRGQEARLRCSPMKGHSHVYWYRQLPEEGLKFMVYLQKENIIDESGMPKERFSAEFPKEGPSILRIQQVVRGDSAAYFCASSLQQGNTEAFFGQGTRLTVV.

The chain is built from TRBV10-2 and TRBJ1-4, with D tentatively TRBD1 (6 bases). V gave up 8 bases and J gave up 3 bases, with 10 bases separating them. Germline V gives CDR1 WSHSY, CDR2 SAAADI. CDR3 length: 13 residues. In nucleotides, the CDR3 is TGCGCCAGCCTAGGGGGGTCTAATGAAAAACTGTTTTTT. Translation gives CASLGGSNEKLFF.